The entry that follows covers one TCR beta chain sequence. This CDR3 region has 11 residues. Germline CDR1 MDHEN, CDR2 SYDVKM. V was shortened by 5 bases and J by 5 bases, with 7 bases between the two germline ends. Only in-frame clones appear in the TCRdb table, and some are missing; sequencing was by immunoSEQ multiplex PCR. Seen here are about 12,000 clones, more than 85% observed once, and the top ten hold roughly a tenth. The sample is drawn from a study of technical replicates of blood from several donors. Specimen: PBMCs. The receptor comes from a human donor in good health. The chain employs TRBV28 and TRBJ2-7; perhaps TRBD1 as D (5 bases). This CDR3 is CASSRQNEQYF. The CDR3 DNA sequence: TGTGCCAGCAGTAGACAGAACGAGCAGTACTTC.